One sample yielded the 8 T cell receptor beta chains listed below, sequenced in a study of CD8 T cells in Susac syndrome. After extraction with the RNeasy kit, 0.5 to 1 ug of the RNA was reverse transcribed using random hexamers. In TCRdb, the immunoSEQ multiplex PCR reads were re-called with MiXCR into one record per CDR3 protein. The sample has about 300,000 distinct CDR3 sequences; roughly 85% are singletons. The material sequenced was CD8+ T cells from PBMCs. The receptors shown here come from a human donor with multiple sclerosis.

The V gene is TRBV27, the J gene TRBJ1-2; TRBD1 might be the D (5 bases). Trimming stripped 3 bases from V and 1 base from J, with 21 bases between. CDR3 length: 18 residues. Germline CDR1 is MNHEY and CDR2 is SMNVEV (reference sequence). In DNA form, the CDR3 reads TGTGCCAGCAGTTTGGGGGGTCCTGAAGCACGCCTTAACTATGGCTACACCTTC. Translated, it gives CASSLGGPEARLNYGYTF.

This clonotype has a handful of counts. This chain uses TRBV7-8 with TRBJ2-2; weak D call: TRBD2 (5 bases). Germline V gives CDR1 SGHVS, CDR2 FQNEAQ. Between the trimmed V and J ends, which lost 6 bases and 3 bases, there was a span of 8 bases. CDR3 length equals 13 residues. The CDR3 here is CASSGLDTGELFF. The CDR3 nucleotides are TGTGCCAGCAGTGGACTTGACACCGGGGAGCTGTTTTTT.

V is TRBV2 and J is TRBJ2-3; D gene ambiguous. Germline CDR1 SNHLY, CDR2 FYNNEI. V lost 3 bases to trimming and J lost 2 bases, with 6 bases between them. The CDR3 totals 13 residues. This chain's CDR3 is CASSDDTTDTQYF. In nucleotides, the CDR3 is TGTGCCAGCAGTGATGACACCACAGATACGCAGTATTTT.

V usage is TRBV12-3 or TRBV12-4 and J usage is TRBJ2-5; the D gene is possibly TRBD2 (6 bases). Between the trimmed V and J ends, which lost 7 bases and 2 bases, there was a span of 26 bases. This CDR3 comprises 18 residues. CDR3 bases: TGTGCCAGCAAGGGTATCGCTAGCGAACCACAGTGGCAAGAGACCCAGTACTTC. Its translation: CASKGIASEPQWQETQYF.

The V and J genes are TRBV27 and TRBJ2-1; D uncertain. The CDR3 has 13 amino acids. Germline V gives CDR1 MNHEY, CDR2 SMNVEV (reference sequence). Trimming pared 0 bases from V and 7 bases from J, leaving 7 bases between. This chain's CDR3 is CASSLSSVNEQFF. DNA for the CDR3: TGTGCCAGCAGTTTATCGTCCGTTAATGAGCAGTTCTTC.

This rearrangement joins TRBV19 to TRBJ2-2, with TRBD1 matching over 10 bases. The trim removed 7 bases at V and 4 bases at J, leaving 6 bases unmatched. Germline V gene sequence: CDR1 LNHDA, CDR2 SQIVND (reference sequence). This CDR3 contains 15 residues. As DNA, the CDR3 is TGTGCCAGTACCGGGACAGGGGTAGGCACCGGGGAGCTGTTTTTT. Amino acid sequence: CASTGTGVGTGELFF.

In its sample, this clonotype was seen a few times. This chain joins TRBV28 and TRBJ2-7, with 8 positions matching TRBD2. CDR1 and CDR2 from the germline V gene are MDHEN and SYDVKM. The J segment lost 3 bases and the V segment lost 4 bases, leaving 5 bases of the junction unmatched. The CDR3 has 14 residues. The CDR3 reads CASSSSGLHYEQYF. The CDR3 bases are TGTGCCAGCAGTTCTAGCGGGCTCCACTACGAGCAGTACTTC.

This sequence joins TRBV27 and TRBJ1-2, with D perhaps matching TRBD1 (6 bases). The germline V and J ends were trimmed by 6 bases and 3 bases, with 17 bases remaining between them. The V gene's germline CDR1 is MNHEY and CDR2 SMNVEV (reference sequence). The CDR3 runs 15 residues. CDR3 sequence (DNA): TGTGCCAGCAGGGGGCCCGCAGGGGCGGACTATGGCTACACCTTC. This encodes CASRGPAGADYGYTF.